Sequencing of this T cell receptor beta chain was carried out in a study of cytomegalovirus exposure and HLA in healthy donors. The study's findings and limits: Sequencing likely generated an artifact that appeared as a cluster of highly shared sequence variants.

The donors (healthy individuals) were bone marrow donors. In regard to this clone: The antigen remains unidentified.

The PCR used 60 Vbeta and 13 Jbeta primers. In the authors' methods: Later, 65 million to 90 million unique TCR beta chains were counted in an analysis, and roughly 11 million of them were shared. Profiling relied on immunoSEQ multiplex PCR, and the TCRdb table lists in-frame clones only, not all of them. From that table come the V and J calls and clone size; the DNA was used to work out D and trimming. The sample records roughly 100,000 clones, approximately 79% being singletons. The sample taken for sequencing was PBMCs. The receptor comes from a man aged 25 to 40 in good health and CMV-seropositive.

The CDR3 here is CASSLVGGEYEQYF. CDR3 DNA sequence: TGCGCCAGCAGCTTGGTCGGGGGGGAGTACGAGCAGTACTTC. J is TRBJ2-7 and V is TRBV5-1; 8 nucleotides match TRBD2. The germline gives CDR1 SGHRS, CDR2 YFSETQ. Losses at the gene ends were 0 bases for V and 4 bases for J; bases not matched to a gene: 3. CDR3 length: 14 residues.